The rows below give T cell receptor beta chains drawn from one sample of a study of T cell repertoires in cytomegalovirus infection. One entry per CDR3 protein results from TCRdb running MiXCR on the reads. The repertoire has a few hundred thousand distinct CDR3 sequences, approximately 40% of them found once; the top ten carry around 48%. These TCRs' antigens remain unknown. This specimen was cultured PBMCs, taken from culture after CMV antigen stimulation. The receptors originated from a human donor in good health (CMV status not recorded). Some clones in this sample may be carry-over from other donors' samples. Both conserved end residues are part of each CDR3.

j_gene | v_gene | CDR3aa
TRBJ1-2 | TRBV2 | CASRAGGDYGYTF
TRBJ1-1 | TRBV7-6 | CASSLRGTRNTEAFF
TRBJ2-7 | TRBV7-9 | CASSSLEVRNPYEQYF
TRBJ1-2 | TRBV7-9 | CASSPRTVNYGYTF
TRBJ2-7 | TRBV7-8 | CASTRTSGSSSYEQYF
TRBJ2-7 | TRBV5-1 | CASSDLLAGALVHEQYF
TRBJ2-6 | TRBV7-2 | CASSFDRGLSGANVLTF
TRBJ1-2 | TRBV19 | CASSPRTGGSYGYTF
TRBJ1-1 | TRBV20-1 | CSATTGTDTEAFF
TRBJ2-1 | TRBV7-6 | CASSPRASGRAAASYNEQFF
TRBJ2-2 | TRBV4-2 | CASSLQAGSSTGELFF
TRBJ2-7 | TRBV6-2/TRBV6-3 | CASSYDRGPTYEQYF
TRBJ1-1 | TRBV7-2 | CASSWGRRTEAFF
TRBJ2-7 | TRBV7-9 | CASTKWDRDYEQYF
TRBJ1-6 | TRBV20-1 | CSARDKERTSSPLHF
TRBJ2-7 | TRBV7-9 | CASSETGGYEQYF
TRBJ2-1 | TRBV11-2 | CASSYGRLALSSYNEQFF
TRBJ2-2 | TRBV6-2/TRBV6-3 | CASSYSGTGVYTGELFF
TRBJ2-3 | TRBV11-2 | CASSLGGDRVADTQYF
TRBJ2-2 | TRBV6-2/TRBV6-3 | CASRLAGLIGELFF
TRBJ2-2 | TRBV7-8 | CASSPYDTNTGELFF
TRBJ2-5 | TRBV7-6 | CASSSDRGGKTQYF
TRBJ1-2 | TRBV6-1 | CASSEGQFRQGYGYTF
TRBJ2-3 | TRBV12-3/TRBV12-4 | CASRSGLGADTQYF
TRBJ1-1 | TRBV6-1 | CASSRDREGTEAFF
TRBJ2-7 | TRBV7-2 | CASSRIVKPPSEYEQYF
TRBJ1-5 | TRBV28 | CASYGGYSIRPQHF
TRBJ2-1 | TRBV11-2 | CASSLGGLGSPNEQFF
TRBJ2-3 | TRBV12-3/TRBV12-4 | CASSKSGGDFTDTQYF
TRBJ2-5 | TRBV7-2 | CASSLAEGVRGTQYF
TRBJ2-1 | TRBV25-1 | CASSGLTSGNEQFF
TRBJ1-5 | TRBV6-6 | CASSYISRRGQPQHF
TRBJ1-4 | TRBV5-4 | CASTVGGANEKLFF
TRBJ1-2 | TRBV4-1 | CASSQETGARTGYTF
TRBJ2-1 | TRBV12-3/TRBV12-4 | CASSLDAVYNEQFF
TRBJ2-3 | TRBV7-6 | CASTMGTSGGTDTQYF
TRBJ2-7 | TRBV11-2 | CASSLEGPGYEQYF
TRBJ1-1 | TRBV29-1 | CSVEQTMNTEAFF
TRBJ2-7 | TRBV5-1 | CASSLDLWAGENEQYF
TRBJ1-6 | TRBV7-2 | CASSLPRSSYNSPLHF
TRBJ1-5 | TRBV7-6 | CASSLGPDGFNQPQHF
TRBJ2-5 | TRBV6-5 | CASSYGPSGRETQYF
TRBJ2-2 | TRBV7-2 | CASSTPGLVNTGELFF
TRBJ2-3 | TRBV12-3/TRBV12-4 | CASSIGLAGMDTQYF
TRBJ2-2 | TRBV4-1 | CASSQEGGTGELFF
TRBJ1-1 | TRBV5-1 | CASPSGDTEAFF
TRBJ2-3 | TRBV27 | CASSFLAGDGTDTQYF
TRBJ2-1 | TRBV28 | CASSLLAGPRYNEQFF
TRBJ1-1 | TRBV10-2 | CASSESGSTEAFF
TRBJ2-1 | TRBV7-6 | CASSHLSGNEQFF
TRBJ1-2 | TRBV10-3 | CAISESKLGQGPYTF
TRBJ1-3 | TRBV12-3/TRBV12-4 | CASSPAAFGNTIYF
TRBJ2-7 | TRBV7-9 | CASSKGQPSYEQYF
TRBJ2-1 | TRBV28 | CASSLSGGASYNEQFF
TRBJ1-6 | TRBV6-6 | CASDTGPYNSPLHF